This TCR beta chain emerged from a study of T cell responses to AZD1222 COVID-19 vaccine. Whole-study findings and limits: Just 5 to 7 people given AZD1222 tested seropositive at baseline. Epitopes outside B.1.351 and B.1.1.7 mutated regions reportedly drew nearly half of spike TCRs. Donors skewed white British and female; clonal diversity was possibly underestimated. With dominance at 160-218 and 743-854, vaccine-associated CD4 TCRs spanned spike.

Method: immunoSEQ multiplex PCR; TCRdb's copy keeps in-frame clones and lacks some. Of approximately 110,000 clones listed, more than 75% are singletons. As concerns this clone: The antigen remains undetermined.

The CDR3 contains 13 residues. CDR1 and CDR2 from the germline V gene are WNHNN and SYGVQD (reference sequence). Trimming removed 7 bases from V and 1 base from J, with 8 bases in between. The chain joins TRBV10-1 to TRBJ2-1, with D perhaps TRBD1 (5 bases). The material was peripheral blood, obtained on day 0 of AZD1222 vaccination. This TCR came from an adult in good health. The DNA of the CDR3 is TGCGCCAGCAAAAGGGGATCCTACAATGAGCAGTTCTTC. Its protein product is CASKRGSYNEQFF.